Presented here are 26 T cell receptor beta chains from one specimen sequenced in a study of Tregs in tolerant kidney transplant recipients. Some clones are missing from TCRdb's copy, which holds only in-frame ones; the method was immunoSEQ multiplex PCR. The data hold around 77,000 clones, with 98% observed a single time. The sample was CD4+ T cells from blood, taken before the transplant. These receptor sequences come from a human donor who received a combined kidney and bone marrow transplant.

This chain joins TRBV18 and TRBJ2-3; D is possibly TRBD2 (6 bases). Germline assignment: CDR1 KGHSH and CDR2 LQKENI. The CDR3 length is 14 residues. V was cut by 4 bases and J by 4 bases, with 12 bases left in between. The CDR3 DNA follows: TGTGCCAGCTCACTAACGACTAGATCAGATACGCAGTATTTT. Translation gives CASSLTTRSDTQYF.

The CDR3: CASSPPGAQGNTIYF. CDR3 DNA sequence: TGTGCCAGCTCACCGCCAGGGGCTCAAGGAAACACCATATATTTT. The genes are TRBV18 and TRBJ1-3, with TRBD1 as a possible D gene (6 bases). V was trimmed by 3 bases and J by 4 bases, leaving 13 bases between them. CDR1 is KGHSH, CDR2 LQKENI, per germline. This CDR3 is 15 amino acids long.

The rearrangement uses TRBV9 and TRBJ2-5, with TRBD2 matching over 7 bases. The germline V gene encodes CDR1 SGDLS and CDR2 YYNGEE. V gave up 4 bases and J gave up 4 bases; unmatched junction bases: 4. The CDR3 has 13 residues. The CDR3 DNA sequence: TGTGCCAGCAGCCCCGCGGGGGTAGAGACCCAGTACTTC. It specifies CASSPAGVETQYF.

The rearrangement uses TRBV4-2 and TRBJ2-5; 7 bases map to TRBD2. Germline V gives CDR1 LGHNA, CDR2 YNFKEQ. V was pared by 3 bases and J by 3 bases, with 7 bases of the junction left unmatched. This CDR3 has 15 amino acids. CDR3 nucleotides: TGTGCCAGCAGCCAGCAGGCTAGCGGAAAAGAGACCCAGTACTTC. Translation gives CASSQQASGKETQYF.

The gene calls are TRBV5-6 and TRBJ2-1, with 9 nucleotides matching TRBD2. The CDR3 runs to 17 residues. Germline V gene data show CDR1 as SGHDT and CDR2 as YYEEEE. Germline trimming cut 2 bases from V and 0 bases from J; bases unmatched to any gene: 6. CDR3 nucleotide sequence: TGTGCCAGCAGCTTAGCCCCTAGCGGGAACTCCTACAATGAGCAGTTCTTC. Translation gives CASSLAPSGNSYNEQFF.

The genes are TRBV4-2 and TRBJ1-3; tentative D call: TRBD1 (5 bases). This CDR3 contains 15 residues. The V gene's germline CDR1 is LGHNA and CDR2 YNFKEQ. V lost 0 bases and J 4 bases, leaving 10 bases between the germline ends. Written as DNA, the CDR3 is TGTGCCAGCAGCCAAGATCAGGGATCCGGAAACACCATATATTTT. Translation: CASSQDQGSGNTIYF.

The chain is built from TRBV7-9 and TRBJ2-1, with TRBD1 as a possible D gene (6 bases). The CDR3 is 12 amino acids. V lost 11 bases to trimming and J lost 4 bases, with 12 bases between them. CDR1 SEHNR and CDR2 FQNEAQ come from the germline V gene (reference sequence). The CDR3 here is CAVGTTYNEQFF. In DNA, the CDR3 is TGTGCCGTCGGGACAACGTACAATGAGCAGTTCTTC.

This clone was seen only once. V is TRBV15 and J is TRBJ2-1; D gene uncertain. This CDR3 contains 12 residues. The V end lost 5 bases, the J end lost 9 bases, and 11 bases lay between the germline ends. Germline lookup yields CDR1 LNHNV and CDR2 YYDKDF (reference sequence). The CDR3 nucleotides are TGTGCCACCAGCTCCCTCCCCGGTGAGCAGTTCTTC. Protein: CATSSLPGEQFF. Using reference TRBV15 and TRBJ2-1 for the parts outside the CDR3, the full variable domain is DAMVIQNPRYQVTQFGKPVTLSCSQTLNHNVMYWYQQKSSQAPKLLFHYYDKDFNNEADTPDNFQSRRPNTSFCFLDIRSPGLGDTAMYLCATSSLPGEQFFGPGTRLTVL.

The rearrangement links TRBV4-1 to TRBJ1-1; D not resolved. This CDR3 contains 14 residues. Germline V gives CDR1 MGHRA, CDR2 YSYEKL. V lost 3 bases to trimming and J lost 5 bases, with 13 bases between them. CDR3 DNA: TGCGCCAGCAGCCAGCAAAGTGGGAGGACTGAAGCTTTCTTT. Protein product: CASSQQSGRTEAFF.

This clone was seen only once. The chain recombines TRBV7-2 with TRBJ2-7, with 7 bases aligning to TRBD1. The V segment lost 5 bases and the J segment 2 bases; nucleotides outside the gene matches: 3. The germline V gene has CDR1 SGHTA and CDR2 FQGNSA. This CDR3 contains 13 residues. CDR3 DNA: TGTGCCAGCAGCCGGGACAGAACCTACGAGCAGTACTTC. Amino acids: CASSRDRTYEQYF.

The chain recombines TRBV5-1 with TRBJ2-1, with D perhaps TRBD1 (5 bases). Trimming shortened V by 0 bases and J by 4 bases, and 14 bases separated the two germline ends. The CDR3 totals 16 residues. CDR1 and CDR2 from the germline V gene are SGHRS and YFSETQ. The CDR3 nucleotides read TGCGCCAGCAGCTTGGGTAGGTCACAGGTATACAATGAGCAGTTCTTC. Amino acids: CASSLGRSQVYNEQFF.

The chain uses TRBV5-4 and TRBJ2-3, with D unresolved. Germline V gene lookup returns CDR1 SGHNT and CDR2 YYREEE (reference sequence). The length of the CDR3 is 14 residues. V lost 0 bases and J lost 2, with 7 bases in between. CDR3 nucleotides: TGTGCCAGCAGCTTGGGACATCTCACAGATACGCAGTATTTT. Translation gives CASSLGHLTDTQYF.

This chain joins TRBV6-1 and TRBJ2-1, with D possibly TRBD1 on 6 matching bases. The CDR3 covers 14 residues. The ends were cut back, 5 bases at V and 8 bases at J, with 16 bases in the middle. The germline V gene encodes CDR1 MNHNS and CDR2 SASEGT. Written as DNA, the CDR3 is TGTGCCAGCAGTCGGACAGAAGAGATCCATGAGCAGTTCTTC. Its translation: CASSRTEEIHEQFF.

This chain links TRBV6-1 with TRBJ2-2; 7 bases are shared with TRBD2. This CDR3 has 14 amino acids. With V trimmed by 8 bases and J by 3 bases, 6 bases remained unmatched. From germline, CDR1 is MNHNS and CDR2 SASEGT. Written as DNA, the CDR3 is TGTGCCAGCTGGAGGGGAGGGGACACCGGGGAGCTGTTTTTT. As protein: CASWRGGDTGELFF.

The chain carries TRBV30 and TRBJ1-5; D not certain. V lost 2 bases to trimming and J lost 5 bases, with 19 bases between them. The germline V gene has CDR1 GTSNPN and CDR2 SVGIG (reference sequence). This CDR3 comprises 16 residues. The CDR3 region has the DNA TGTGCCTGGAGTCGGGAATTCAGGAACCTACATCAGCCCCAGCATTTT. Its protein is CAWSREFRNLHQPQHF.

The genes are TRBV7-9 and TRBJ1-4; the D gene is possibly TRBD1 (5 bases). V shed 1 base and J shed 5 bases, with 11 bases lying between them. The CDR3 extends over 15 amino acids. Per germline, CDR1 SEHNR and CDR2 FQNEAQ (reference sequence). CDR3 residues: CASSLDQGGNEKLFF. CDR3 nucleotide sequence: TGTGCCAGCAGCTTAGATCAGGGAGGGAATGAAAAACTGTTTTTT.

The chain employs TRBV19 and TRBJ2-1, with 10 positions matching TRBD1. J was trimmed by 7 bases and V by 7 bases; bases with no gene match: 4. Germline V gene lookup returns CDR1 LNHDA and CDR2 SQIVND (reference sequence). The CDR3 runs 13 residues. CDR3 loop: CASKLGQGNEQFF. The CDR3 nucleotides read TGTGCCAGTAAGCTGGGACAGGGGAATGAGCAGTTCTTC.

The chain carries TRBV6-4 and TRBJ1-1, with TRBD1 identical over 9 bases. Germline CDR1 MRHNA, CDR2 SNTAGT. The CDR3 loop spans 14 amino acids. With 8 bases clipped from V and 3 bases from J, the junction kept 7 bases outside the gene matches. The CDR3 coding sequence is TGTGCCAGCCGAAGGACAGGGGAGGACACTGAAGCTTTCTTT. It specifies CASRRTGEDTEAFF.

The V call is TRBV7-9, the J call TRBJ1-1; D is undetermined. Trimming took 3 bases from V and 2 from J, leaving 7 bases between them. This CDR3 comprises 13 residues. Germline V gene sequence: CDR1 SEHNR, CDR2 FQNEAQ (reference sequence). The CDR3 nucleotides read TGTGCCAGCAGCTTCGCGGGCAACACTGAAGCTTTCTTT. Amino acid sequence: CASSFAGNTEAFF.

This chain links TRBV18 with TRBJ2-1, with TRBD2 identical over 11 bases. Germline CDR1 KGHSH, CDR2 LQKENI. With 1 base clipped from V and 5 bases from J, the junction kept 4 bases outside the gene matches. The CDR3 has 16 residues. CDR3 loop: CASSPRRLAGNNEQFF. The CDR3 coding sequence is TGTGCCAGCTCACCACGGCGACTAGCGGGGAACAATGAGCAGTTCTTC.

The chain combines TRBV6-1 with TRBJ1-6; the D gene is possibly TRBD1 (5 bases). V was shortened by 11 bases and J by 0 bases, with 8 bases between the two germline ends. The CDR3 totals 13 residues. Germline V gene sequence: CDR1 MNHNS, CDR2 SASEGT. The CDR3 loop is CAGGGSYNSPLHF. The DNA of the CDR3 is TGTGCCGGGGGGGGCTCCTATAATTCACCCCTCCACTTT.

The V call is TRBV28, the J call TRBJ2-1; D possibly corresponds to TRBD2 (5 bases). The CDR3 runs 17 residues. The V and J ends lost 3 bases and 10 bases respectively, with 25 bases between them. CDR1 is MDHEN and CDR2 is SYDVKM in the germline V gene. The CDR3 coding sequence is TGTGCCAGCAGTTTCGATTTTAGTTCATCGGGCAGGAGGGAGCAGTTCTTC. It codes for CASSFDFSSSGRREQFF.

This chain links TRBV6-6 with TRBJ1-3; D call uncertain. V was trimmed by 5 bases and J by 3 bases, leaving 11 bases between them. CDR3 length: 14 amino acids. The germline V gene encodes CDR1 MNHNY and CDR2 SVGAGI (reference sequence). The CDR3 is CASSNGIFGNTIYF. CDR3 DNA sequence: TGTGCCAGCAGTAACGGGATCTTTGGAAACACCATATATTTT.

The rearrangement joins TRBV15 to TRBJ2-1; 10 nucleotides align to TRBD1. Germline assignment: CDR1 LNHNV and CDR2 YYDKDF (reference sequence). The CDR3 has 14 amino acids. The J segment lost 8 bases and the V segment lost 3 bases, leaving 4 bases of the junction unmatched. CDR3 loop: CATSSRQGAYEQFF. The CDR3 DNA reads as TGTGCCACCAGCAGTAGACAGGGGGCGTATGAGCAGTTCTTC. The full variable domain, its missing parts supplied by reference TRBV15 and TRBJ2-1, is DAMVIQNPRYQVTQFGKPVTLSCSQTLNHNVMYWYQQKSSQAPKLLFHYYDKDFNNEADTPDNFQSRRPNTSFCFLDIRSPGLGDTAMYLCATSSRQGAYEQFFGPGTRLTVL.

The genes are TRBV6-1 and TRBJ1-4; 7 positions agree with TRBD1. CDR1 is MNHNS and CDR2 is SASEGT in the germline V gene. The CDR3 is 14 residues long. V was clipped by 6 bases and J by 6 bases; unmatched bases: 7. The chain's CDR3 is CASRQGMMDEKLFF. The CDR3 DNA reads as TGTGCCAGCAGACAGGGGATGATGGATGAAAAACTGTTTTTT.

The V gene is TRBV18, the J gene TRBJ1-4; D is uncertain. Germline V lookup: CDR1 KGHSH, CDR2 LQKENI. The CDR3 consists of 14 residues. V lost 2 bases to trimming and J lost 7 bases, with 11 bases between them. The CDR3: CASSPLQFGEKLFF. Here the CDR3 DNA reads TGTGCCAGCTCACCATTACAGTTTGGTGAAAAACTGTTTTTT.